Below, one TCR beta chain is given with its context. Its target is not known. This CDR3 spans 16 amino acids. Germline V gene sequence: CDR1 SGHKS, CDR2 YYEKEE (reference sequence). V was cut by 4 bases and J by 1 base, with 17 bases left in between. Healthy bone marrow donors made up the donors. It was with 60 Vbeta and 13 Jbeta primers that the PCR ran. The protocol was immunoSEQ multiplex PCR, while the TCRdb copy is restricted to in-frame clones and leaves out a portion. This sample yields tens of thousands of clones, of which approximately 70% are seen a single time; approximately 14% belongs to the top ten. This specimen belongs to a study of cytomegalovirus exposure and HLA in healthy donors. The study, taken as a whole, reports: Across all donors, roughly uniform sequencing depth was an assumption of the presence/absence analyses.

The chain combines TRBV5-5 with TRBJ1-2, with TRBD1 as a possible D gene (5 bases). This receptor was identified in a male donor in good health and CMV-seropositive. Sequencing was performed on PBMCs. The CDR3 sequence: CASSPGGRVFNYGYTF. The CDR3 DNA follows: TGTGCCAGCAGCCCGGGGGGGAGGGTTTTTAACTATGGCTACACCTTC.